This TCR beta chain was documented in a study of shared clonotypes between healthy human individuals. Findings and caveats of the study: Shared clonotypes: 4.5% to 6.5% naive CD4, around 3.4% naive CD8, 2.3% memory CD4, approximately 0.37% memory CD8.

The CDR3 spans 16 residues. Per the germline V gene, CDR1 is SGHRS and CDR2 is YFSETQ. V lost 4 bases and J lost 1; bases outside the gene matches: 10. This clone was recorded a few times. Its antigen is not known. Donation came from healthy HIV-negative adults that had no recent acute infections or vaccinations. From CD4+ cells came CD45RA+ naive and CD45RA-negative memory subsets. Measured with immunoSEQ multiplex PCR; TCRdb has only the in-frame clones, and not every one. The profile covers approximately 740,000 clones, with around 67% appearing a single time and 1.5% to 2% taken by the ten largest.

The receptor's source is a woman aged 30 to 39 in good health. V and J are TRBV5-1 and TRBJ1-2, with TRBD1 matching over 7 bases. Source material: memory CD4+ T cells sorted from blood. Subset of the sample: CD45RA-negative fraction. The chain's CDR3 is CASSRGTDILNYGYTF. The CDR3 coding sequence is TGCGCCAGCAGCCGCGGGACAGACATACTTAACTATGGCTACACCTTC. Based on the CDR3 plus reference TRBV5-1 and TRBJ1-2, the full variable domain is KAGVTQTPRYLIKTRGQQVTLSCSPISGHRSVSWYQQTPGQGLQFLFEYFSETQRNKGNFPGRFSGRQFSNSRSEMNVSTLELGDSALYLCASSRGTDILNYGYTFGSGTRLTVV.